This T cell receptor (beta chain) was captured in a study of blood T cell repertoires in COVID-19. The table came from immunoSEQ multiplex PCR; TCRdb's copy has only in-frame clones and leaves some out. This sample has about 130,000 clones, with 70% to 80% found just once. J was trimmed by 14 bases and V by 2 bases; bases with no gene match: 8. CDR3 length: 14 residues. CDR1 KGHSH and CDR2 LQKENI come from the germline V gene. Sequenced: peripheral blood. This clonotype was obtained from a woman aged 65 to 85 with COVID-19, enrolled during active disease. The V and J genes are TRBV18 and TRBJ1-6; 8 bases match TRBD1. The CDR3 bases are TGTGCCAGCTCACCAGCGGCAGGGGGCTTCACCCTCCACTTT. Protein: CASSPAAGGFTLHF.